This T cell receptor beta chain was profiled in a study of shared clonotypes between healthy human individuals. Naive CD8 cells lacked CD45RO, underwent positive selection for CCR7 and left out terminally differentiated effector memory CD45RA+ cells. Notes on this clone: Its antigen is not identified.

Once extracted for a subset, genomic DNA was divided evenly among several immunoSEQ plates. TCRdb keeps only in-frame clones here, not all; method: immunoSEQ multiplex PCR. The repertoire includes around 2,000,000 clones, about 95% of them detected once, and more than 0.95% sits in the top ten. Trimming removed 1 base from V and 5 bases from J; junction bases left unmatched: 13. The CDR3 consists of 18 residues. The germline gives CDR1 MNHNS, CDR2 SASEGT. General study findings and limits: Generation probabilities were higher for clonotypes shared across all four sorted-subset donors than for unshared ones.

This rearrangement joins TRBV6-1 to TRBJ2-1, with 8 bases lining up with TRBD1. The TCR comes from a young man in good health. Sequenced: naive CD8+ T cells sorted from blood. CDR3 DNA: TGTGCCAGCAGTGAAGGGGGACAGGTCTACCCCCGGCACAATGAGCAGTTCTTC. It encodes CASSEGGQVYPRHNEQFF.